This T cell receptor beta chain was sequenced during a study of metastatic and nonmetastatic thyroid tumors. Study-level background: Both malignant and benign thyroid patients supplied peripheral blood and tumor or nodule tissue samples, across which the repertoires of these patients were then compared. General study points: Reported TCR beta diversity, measured in blood and tumor, was significantly higher for malignant thyroid tumors than for benign nodules.

As originally analysed: Built for papillary thyroid cancer, a distant-metastasis classifier drew on CDR3 differences across clinicopathological groups. Via MiXCR, TCRdb re-called the PCR reads. The V and J calls and clone size come from TCRdb's table, not from the authors' own analysis. The sample holds 27,000 or so clones, about 16% seen once. Germline V lookup: CDR1 SGHNT, CDR2 YYREEE (reference sequence). The V end was cut by 10 bases, the J end by 7 bases, with 14 bases between. The CDR3 covers 12 residues. Thyroid surgery took place with no prior treatment in any patient. This clone was found a few times. Antigen: not known.

This receptor was taken from a male donor with papillary thyroid cancer or a benign thyroid nodule (not recorded which). Some clones in this sample may be carry-over from other donors' samples. Sequences were obtained from blood. This sequence joins TRBV5-4 and TRBJ1-4; D is possibly TRBD1 (5 bases). The CDR3 coding sequence is TGTGCCGCAGGGAGAGGTACTGAAAAACTGTTTTTT. Its translation: CAAGRGTEKLFF.